The 27 T cell receptor beta chains below all came from one sample that was sequenced in a study of shared clonotypes between healthy human individuals. Method: immunoSEQ multiplex PCR; TCRdb's copy keeps in-frame clones and lacks some. The table has roughly 2.2 million clones, just over 90% seen once. The sample comprised naive CD4+ T cells from PBMCs. The subset is: CD45RA+ positively selected. These receptors originate from a man aged 18 to 30 in good health. Some clones in this sample may be carry-over from other donors' samples.

The CDR3, as DNA: TGTGCCACCACGGCCCGAGCGACTCCCCTCGGCAGGGAGAAGTTCTTC. This sequence encodes CATTARATPLGREKFF. V is TRBV7-3 and J is TRBJ2-1; D may match TRBD1 or TRBD2 (5 bases each). The CDR3 is 16 amino acids. Germline V gene data show CDR1 as SGHTA and CDR2 as FQGTGA. V was cut by 10 bases and J by 14 bases, with 33 bases left in between. Full variable domain (remainder filled in from reference TRBV7-3 and TRBJ2-1): GAGVSQTPSNKVTEKGKYVELRCDPISGHTALYWYRQSLGQGPEFLIYFQGTGAADDSGLPNDRFFAVRPEGSVSTLKIQRTERGDSAVYLCATTARATPLGREKFFGPGTRLTVL.

Notes on this clone: An end of the junction does not agree with germline; a read error may underlie this. The chain combines TRBV30 with TRBJ1-5; D may be TRBD1 (5 bases). Germline CDR1 and CDR2: GTSNPN and SVGIG (reference sequence). This CDR3 comprises 12 residues. CDR3 protein: CAWGPGGQPQHF. The DNA for the CDR3 is TGCGCATGGGGACCCGGCGGTCAGCCCCAGCATTTT. Looking up the rest from reference TRBV30 and TRBJ1-5 gives the full variable domain: SQTIHQWPATLVQPVGSPLSLECTVEGTSNPNLYWYRQAAGRGLQLLFYSVGIGQISSEVPQNLSASRPQDRQFILSSKKLLLSDSGFYLCAWGPGGQPQHFGDGTRLSIL.

This clone was detected a few times. This chain uses TRBV5-6 with TRBJ1-2; no firm D call. The CDR3 runs to 15 residues. Trimming cost V 0 bases and J 0 bases, with 9 bases left between them. Per the germline V gene, CDR1 is SGHDT and CDR2 is YYEEEE. This CDR3 is CASSLVGRANYGYTF. CDR3 in DNA: TGTGCCAGCAGCTTGGTGGGCAGAGCTAACTATGGCTACACCTTC.

This sequence joins TRBV5-4 and TRBJ2-7; 12 bases align to TRBD2. Trimming removed 4 bases from V and 0 bases from J; junction bases left unmatched: 2. Germline CDR1 and CDR2: SGHNT and YYREEE (reference sequence). The CDR3 consists of 15 residues. CDR3 sequence reads: CASSLAGGASYEQYF. CDR3 nucleotide sequence: TGTGCCAGCAGCCTAGCGGGAGGGGCCTCCTACGAGCAGTACTTC.

The chain uses TRBV28 and TRBJ1-5; D is perhaps TRBD1 (6 bases). CDR1 is MDHEN, CDR2 SYDVKM, per germline. The ends were cut back, 3 bases at V and 6 bases at J, with 9 bases in the middle. The CDR3 consists of 13 residues. DNA for the CDR3: TGTGCCAGCAGTTTTTGGGGGGCTCAGCCCCAGCATTTT. Translating it yields CASSFWGAQPQHF.

The sample holds one count of this clone. V and J are TRBV28 and TRBJ2-7; a possible D gene is TRBD1 (5 bases). The CDR3 has 15 residues. Deletions cut 1 base from V and 0 bases from J, with 10 bases between. Germline-derived CDR1 and CDR2 are MDHEN and SYDVKM. The CDR3 is CASSLLDNYSYEQYF. In DNA form, the CDR3 reads TGTGCCAGCAGTTTATTGGACAATTACTCCTACGAGCAGTACTTC. Based on the CDR3 plus reference TRBV28 and TRBJ2-7, the full variable domain is DVKVTQSSRYLVKRTGEKVFLECVQDMDHENMFWYRQDPGLGLRLIYFSYDVKMKEKGDIPEGYSVSREKKERFSLILESASTNQTSMYLCASSLLDNYSYEQYFGPGTRLTVT.

The V gene is TRBV4-1, the J gene TRBJ1-2; the match to TRBD1 covers 9 bases. This CDR3 spans 17 amino acids. Losses at the gene ends were 2 bases for V and 3 bases for J; bases not matched to a gene: 10. The germline gives CDR1 MGHRA, CDR2 YSYEKL. The CDR3 loop reads CASSQIRGQGIHYGYTF. CDR3 bases: TGCGCCAGCAGCCAAATTAGGGGACAGGGTATTCACTATGGCTACACCTTC.

This chain uses TRBV6-6 with TRBJ2-5; the match to TRBD1 covers 7 bases. The CDR3 has 13 amino acids. The V gene's germline CDR1 is MNHNY and CDR2 SVGAGI (reference sequence). V was pared by 6 bases and J by 2 bases, with 3 bases of the junction left unmatched. CDR3 sequence reads: CASRSQGQETQYF. The CDR3 nucleotides are TGTGCCAGCAGGTCACAGGGGCAAGAGACCCAGTACTTC.

This chain links TRBV7-2 with TRBJ2-7; D might be TRBD1 or TRBD2, each matching 6 bases. Trimming left V 2 bases short and J 2 bases short, with 13 bases between. Germline V lookup: CDR1 SGHTA, CDR2 FQGNSA. This CDR3 is built from 15 residues. This CDR3 reads CASSLSGGTTYEQYF. CDR3 DNA sequence: TGTGCCAGCAGCTTATCGGGCGGGACAACCTACGAGCAGTACTTC.

A note on this clone: Other nucleotide sequences in the sample specify the same CDR3. The chain is built from TRBV7-9 and TRBJ2-7, with 9 bases that match TRBD1. The CDR3 extends over 14 amino acids. The V gene end was trimmed by 5 bases and the J gene end by 1 base; junction bases not matched to a gene: 3. Germline-derived CDR1 and CDR2 are SEHNR and FQNEAQ (reference sequence). The CDR3 nucleotides read TGTGCCAGCAGCAGACAGGGGGGGTCCTACGAGCAGTACTTC. As protein: CASSRQGGSYEQYF.

The CDR3 DNA is TGTGCCAGCAGCTTGAGTACTGGGAGGGGCAATCAGCCCCAGCATTTT. Translated, it gives CASSLSTGRGNQPQHF. J is TRBJ1-5 and V is TRBV5-8; D is uncertain. The length of the CDR3 is 16 residues. CDR1 and CDR2 (germline): SGHTS, YDEGEE. Trimming removed 1 base from V and 2 bases from J, with 13 bases in between.

Only one count was recorded for this clone. The chain links TRBV5-1 to TRBJ1-5, with D possibly TRBD1 on 5 matching bases. The CDR3 sequence is 15 residues long. V was trimmed by 1 base and J by 1 base, leaving 9 bases between them. Germline assignment: CDR1 SGHRS and CDR2 YFSETQ. The DNA for the CDR3 is TGCGCCAGCAGCTTGATCTCAGGGAGCAATCAGCCCCAGCATTTT. It translates to CASSLISGSNQPQHF.

As regards this clone: Other DNA sequences within the sample encode an identical CDR3. This chain uses TRBV20-1 with TRBJ2-7; D remains unclear. Germline values: CDR1 DFQATT, CDR2 SNEGSKA (reference sequence). CDR3 size: 11 residues. Trimming removed 5 bases at V and 0 bases at J, with 5 bases between. The DNA for the CDR3 is TGCAGTGCTGGGTCCTCCTACGAGCAGTACTTC. Its translation is CSAGSSYEQYF.

Worth noting for this clone: The same CDR3 arises from other DNA sequences in this sample as well. The V call is TRBV5-1, the J call TRBJ2-1; 10 nucleotides agree with TRBD2. Per germline, CDR1 SGHRS and CDR2 YFSETQ. The CDR3 is made up of 15 amino acids. Trimming at V came to 4 bases and at J to 2 bases, leaving 3 bases not matched to a gene. The CDR3 DNA reads as TGCGCCAGCAGCCTCACTAGCGGGGCCTACAATGAGCAGTTCTTC. As protein: CASSLTSGAYNEQFF.

V is TRBV2 and J is TRBJ1-3; D remains unclear. The CDR3 runs 14 residues. The V end lost 6 bases, the J end lost 0 bases, and 9 bases lay between the germline ends. Germline assignment: CDR1 SNHLY and CDR2 FYNNEI. The CDR3 bases are TGTGCCAGCAGGGACGTAGGCTCTGGAAACACCATATATTTT. Its translation is CASRDVGSGNTIYF.

In this sample, this clone turned up once. The chain employs TRBV21-1 and TRBJ2-5; TRBD2 was called by the table and not checked on the DNA. TRBV21-1 is marked as a pseudogene. The length of the CDR3 is 16 residues. CDR3 nucleotides: TGTGCCAGCAGCCCGTCGGGGGGAAACAATAAAGGGACCCAGTACTTC. Translated: CASSPSGGNNKGTQYF.

Turning to this clone: The same CDR3 can be traced to other DNA sequences in this sample. The CDR3 nucleotides read TGTGCCAGCAGTTCGGCTTACAATGAGCAGTTCTTC. Translated: CASSSAYNEQFF. The rearrangement uses TRBV28 and TRBJ2-1; D is unresolved. CDR1 and CDR2 (germline): MDHEN, SYDVKM. V was pared by 4 bases and J by 4 bases, with 5 bases between. The CDR3 is made up of 12 amino acids.

In this sample, this clone turned up once. The chain employs TRBV27 and TRBJ2-3; tentatively, D is TRBD2 (6 bases). CDR3 length equals 13 residues. The V gene lost 7 bases and the J gene lost 6 bases, with 14 bases spanning the gap. Germline V gene sequence: CDR1 MNHEY, CDR2 SMNVEV (reference sequence). CDR3 sequence (DNA): TGTGCCAGCACCAGATTCGGAGGGGATACGCAGTATTTT. Encoded protein: CASTRFGGDTQYF.

V usage is TRBV14 and J usage is TRBJ1-1, with TRBD1 matching 9 bases. This CDR3 is built from 14 residues. The junction had 0 bases not matched to a gene; V was cut back by 1 base and J by 3 bases. CDR1 and CDR2 (germline): SGHDN, FVKESK. The CDR3 loop is CASSQGQGDTEAFF. The CDR3 DNA reads TGTGCCAGCAGCCAAGGACAGGGGGACACTGAAGCTTTCTTT.

V and J are TRBV19 and TRBJ2-3, with D uncertain. Between the trimmed V and J ends, which lost 7 bases and 0 bases, there was a span of 11 bases. Germline CDR1 is LNHDA and CDR2 is SQIVND (reference sequence). This CDR3 has 14 amino acids. The CDR3 reads CASKLALSTDTQYF. The DNA for the CDR3 is TGTGCCAGTAAACTGGCGCTTAGCACAGATACGCAGTATTTT.

The chain combines TRBV27 with TRBJ2-7; TRBD1 matches at 7 bases. Per germline, CDR1 MNHEY and CDR2 SMNVEV (reference sequence). V shed 3 bases, J shed 3 bases, and the junction held 11 bases outside the gene matches. This CDR3 region has 16 residues. CDR3 loop: CASSFSQRDSHYEQYF. The CDR3 DNA reads as TGTGCCAGCAGTTTTTCTCAGAGGGACAGCCACTACGAGCAGTACTTC.

This clone was seen a handful of times. The same CDR3 is also encoded by other DNA sequences in this sample. The chain uses TRBV28 and TRBJ2-7; D is uncertain. Germline V gives CDR1 MDHEN, CDR2 SYDVKM. V was shortened by 1 base and J by 2 bases, with 3 bases between the two germline ends. CDR3 length: 12 amino acids. The DNA of the CDR3 is TGTGCCAGCAGTTTATCCCCCTACGAGCAGTACTTC. It specifies CASSLSPYEQYF.

The chain links TRBV6-5 to TRBJ1-2, with a tentative D call TRBD1 (6 bases). V shed 5 bases and J shed 2 bases, with 9 bases lying between them. The CDR3 sequence is 13 residues long. Germline V gene lookup returns CDR1 MNHEY and CDR2 SVGAGI. CDR3 DNA sequence: TGTGCCAGCAGTCTAGGACAGAACTATGGCTACACCTTC. Its protein is CASSLGQNYGYTF.

The CDR3 sequence is CASSLAGGLSGNTIYF. The CDR3 DNA sequence: TGTGCCAGCAGCTTAGCTGGGGGGCTCTCTGGAAACACCATATATTTT. This chain connects TRBV7-9 to TRBJ1-3, with D possibly TRBD1 on 6 matching bases. CDR1 is SEHNR and CDR2 is FQNEAQ in the germline V gene (reference sequence). V dropped 0 bases and J dropped 0 bases, with 9 bases sitting between them. The length of the CDR3 is 16 residues.

The V gene is TRBV29-1, the J gene TRBJ1-1; D might be TRBD1 (5 bases). The CDR3 is 13 amino acids. Germline CDR1 reads SQVTM; CDR2 reads ANQGSEA. V shed 5 bases and J shed 6 bases, with 16 bases lying between them. The CDR3 sequence: CSVQGRVVSEAFF. In DNA form, the CDR3 reads TGCAGCGTTCAAGGCAGGGTGGTTTCTGAAGCTTTCTTT.

About this clone itself: Other DNA sequences from this sample encode an identical CDR3 as well. The chain is built from TRBV7-3 and TRBJ1-1; 8 positions agree with TRBD1. The J segment lost 3 bases and the V segment lost 4 bases, leaving 4 bases of the junction unmatched. The CDR3 is 14 residues long. Germline V gene lookup returns CDR1 SGHTA and CDR2 FQGTGA. The CDR3 DNA reads as TGTGCCAGCAGCTCCCAGGGGGCAGACACTGAAGCTTTCTTT. As protein: CASSSQGADTEAFF.

Concerning this clone itself: The sample carries other DNA sequences with the same CDR3. The V gene is TRBV7-8, the J gene TRBJ1-1; D might be TRBD1 (5 bases). The CDR3 spans 13 residues. The ends were cut back, 2 bases at V and 5 bases at J, with 9 bases in the middle. Germline CDR1 and CDR2: SGHVS and FQNEAQ. CDR3 DNA: TGTGCCAGCAGCTTAAGGGGAGGGACTGAAGCTTTCTTT. The encoded protein is CASSLRGGTEAFF.